The clone carrying this T cell receptor beta chain was counted only a few times. Its specificity is unknown. This entry belongs to a study of response to subunit inactivated influenza vaccine. Germline V lookup: CDR1 LNHDA, CDR2 SQIVND (reference sequence). This CDR3 has 15 amino acids. The V gene end was trimmed by 7 bases and the J gene end by 2 bases; junction bases not matched to a gene: 11. TCRdb called the RT-PCR reads again in MiXCR, with one record for every CDR3 protein. The table has over 150,000 distinct CDR3 sequences, around an eighth seen once. Study findings and constraints: After each seasonal influenza vaccination, few new T cells are recruited, the authors suggested.

The chain recombines TRBV19 with TRBJ2-7; TRBD1 aligns across 7 bases. This sequence was found in a man aged 45 to 65 who received an inactivated influenza vaccine. The specimen comprised CD8+ T cells sorted from PBMCs, sampled about 5 days after vaccination. The CDR3 here is CASTPGYRGPYEQYF. In nucleotides, the CDR3 is TGTGCCAGTACCCCAGGATATAGGGGGCCCTACGAGCAGTACTTC.